Detailed here is one TCR beta chain. This sample was included in a study of blood T cell repertoires in COVID-19. For the study at large: The analysed material was cDNA or gDNA that came from T cells, B-cell-depleted T cells, or PBMCs.

Per the original data handling: It was from reference gene primer amplification that nucleated cell counts were estimated. The protocol was immunoSEQ multiplex PCR, while the TCRdb copy is restricted to in-frame clones and leaves out a portion. The DNA was the basis for D and trimming; V, J and clone size are from that table. The sample lists fewer than 200,000 clones; roughly 85% were seen once. Recovered status applied to Cohort 3 donors who had two consecutive negative PCRs. It also applied to those with clearance or with symptom resolution. Sequencing was carried out using PBMCs or T cells enriched from blood (not recorded which). The sequence came from a woman aged 18-29 years who had recovered from COVID-19.

The CDR3 loop reads CASSPGLAVTYEQYF. CDR3 DNA: TGTGCCAGCAGCCCGGGACTAGCGGTGACCTACGAGCAGTACTTC. The chain uses TRBV5-4 and TRBJ2-7, with 11 bases that match TRBD2. The CDR3 has 15 amino acids. J was trimmed by 2 bases and V by 4 bases; bases with no gene match: 5. Germline V gives CDR1 SGHNT, CDR2 YYREEE (reference sequence).